These 26 T cell receptor beta chains originate from one sample sequenced in a study of cytomegalovirus exposure and HLA in healthy donors. PCR involved 60 Vbeta and 13 Jbeta primers. TCRdb's table, derived via immunoSEQ multiplex PCR, lists solely in-frame clones and lacks some. This sample has 130,000 or so clones; 75% to 90% occur once, and the top ten carry 2.1%. The sequencing sample was made of PBMCs. These receptors all stem from a young man in good health and CMV-seronegative.

The J gene is TRBJ1-5, the V gene TRBV27, with 8 bases that match TRBD1. The CDR3 contains 13 residues. With 4 bases clipped from V and 6 bases from J, the junction kept 2 bases outside the gene matches. Per germline, CDR1 MNHEY and CDR2 SMNVEV (reference sequence). CDR3 in DNA: TGTGCCAGCAGTTCGGACAGGGCTCAGCCCCAGCATTTT. Translating it yields CASSSDRAQPQHF.

This sequence joins TRBV28 and TRBJ2-1, with D tentatively TRBD1 (6 bases). V lost 3 bases and J lost 9, with 9 bases in between. Germline V gene sequence: CDR1 MDHEN, CDR2 SYDVKM. There are 12 residues in the CDR3. Here the CDR3 DNA reads TGTGCCAGCAGTTTGCTACAGGGTGAGCAGTTCTTC. Protein sequence: CASSLLQGEQFF. Using reference TRBV28 and TRBJ2-1 for the parts outside the CDR3, the full variable domain is DVKVTQSSRYLVKRTGEKVFLECVQDMDHENMFWYRQDPGLGLRLIYFSYDVKMKEKGDIPEGYSVSREKKERFSLILESASTNQTSMYLCASSLLQGEQFFGPGTRLTVL.

The V gene is TRBV2, the J gene TRBJ1-2, with 9 positions matching TRBD1. Germline CDR1 reads SNHLY; CDR2 reads FYNNEI. The J segment lost 8 bases and the V segment lost 3 bases, leaving 4 bases of the junction unmatched. This CDR3 contains 13 residues. The CDR3 DNA sequence: TGTGCCAGCAGTGACGGGACAGGGCTCGGCTACACCTTC. Translation gives CASSDGTGLGYTF.

The genes are TRBV11-3 and TRBJ1-2, with 8 bases fitting TRBD1. Germline trimming cut 7 bases from V and 3 bases from J; bases unmatched to any gene: 10. CDR3 length: 15 amino acids. The germline V gene has CDR1 SGHNT and CDR2 YENEEA. CDR3 loop: CASKNQGAADYGYTF. The CDR3 DNA reads TGTGCCAGCAAGAATCAGGGGGCAGCGGACTATGGCTACACCTTC.

The chain recombines TRBV4-2 with TRBJ1-1, with a tentative D call TRBD1 (6 bases). The CDR3 is 14 amino acids. Trimming removed 3 bases at V and 7 bases at J, with 15 bases between. CDR1 LGHNA and CDR2 YNFKEQ come from the germline V gene. Here the CDR3 DNA reads TGTGCCAGCAGCCAGCAAATGGGGGCCGTTGAAGCTTTCTTT. As protein: CASSQQMGAVEAFF.

This clone was observed a handful of times. The rearrangement links TRBV2 to TRBJ2-7; perhaps TRBD1 as D (6 bases). The ends were cut back, 4 bases at V and 4 bases at J, with 11 bases in the middle. The germline CDR1 and CDR2 sequences are SNHLY and FYNNEI. This CDR3 has 13 residues. The chain's CDR3 is CASSGDTGYEQYF. CDR3 sequence (DNA): TGTGCCAGCAGTGGAGATACAGGGTACGAGCAGTACTTC. Combining the CDR3 with reference TRBV2 and TRBJ2-7 gives the whole variable domain EPEVTQTPSHQVTQMGQEVILRCVPISNHLYFYWYRQILGQKVEFLVSFYNNEISEKSEIFDDQFSVERPDGSNFTLKIRSTKLEDSAMYFCASSGDTGYEQYFGPGTRLTVT.

This rearrangement joins TRBV4-3 to TRBJ2-1; 13 nucleotides match TRBD2. The CDR3 length is 18 residues. Looked up from germline, CDR1 is LGHNA and CDR2 is YSLEER. Trimming at V came to 3 bases and at J to 6 bases, leaving 11 bases not matched to a gene. CDR3 nucleotides: TGCGCCAGCAGCCAGGATCTCAGACTAGCGGGGGGACCCAATGAGCAGTTCTTC. Its protein product is CASSQDLRLAGGPNEQFF.

As concerns this clone: Different DNA sequences within this sample yield the same CDR3. The gene calls are TRBV5-1 and TRBJ2-3; TRBD2 matches 8 bases. This CDR3 is 15 amino acids long. Trimming cost V 0 bases and J 4 bases; bases outside gene matches: 4. Germline values: CDR1 SGHRS, CDR2 YFSETQ. As DNA, the CDR3 is TGCGCCAGCAGCTTGGGCCGGGGGGGGCCAGATACGCAGTATTTT. Translated, it gives CASSLGRGGPDTQYF.

V gene TRBV7-9 combines with J gene TRBJ2-7; D not resolved. The CDR3 has 14 residues. V gave up 5 bases and J gave up 0 bases, with 11 bases separating them. The germline CDR1 and CDR2 sequences are SEHNR and FQNEAQ (reference sequence). The DNA for the CDR3 is TGTGCCAGCAGCCCCTCGATCGGCTCCTACGAGCAGTACTTC. Encoded protein: CASSPSIGSYEQYF.

CDR3 nucleotide sequence: TGTGCCAGCAGTTACCAAGGACACTTGAACACTGAAGCTTTCTTT. Its protein product is CASSYQGHLNTEAFF. The rearrangement joins TRBV6-5 to TRBJ1-1; TRBD1 is a possible D gene (5 bases). The CDR3 loop spans 15 amino acids. The germline V gene encodes CDR1 MNHEY and CDR2 SVGAGI. Deletions cut 2 bases from V and 0 bases from J, with 10 bases between.

This chain connects TRBV7-2 to TRBJ1-2, with TRBD1 matching over 7 bases. CDR3 size: 15 residues. Per the germline V gene, CDR1 is SGHTA and CDR2 is FQGNSA. With V trimmed by 1 base and J by 1 base, 3 bases remained unmatched. The CDR3 here is CASSLEGASNYGYTF. As DNA, the CDR3 is TGTGCCAGCAGCTTAGAGGGGGCCAGTAACTATGGCTACACCTTC. The entire variable domain, with the rest obtained from reference TRBV7-2 and TRBJ1-2, is as follows: GAGVSQSPSNKVTEKGKDVELRCDPISGHTALYWYRQSLGQGLEFLIYFQGNSAPDKSGLPSDRFSAERTGGSVSTLTIQRTQQEDSAVYLCASSLEGASNYGYTFGSGTRLTVV.

This chain links TRBV11-2 with TRBJ2-1; D is unclear. Germline V gives CDR1 SGHAT, CDR2 FQNNGV. Trimming removed 5 bases from V and 1 base from J, with 12 bases in between. The CDR3 covers 15 residues. CDR3 region: CASSQWADSYNEQFF. The CDR3 coding sequence is TGTGCCAGCAGCCAATGGGCAGATTCCTACAATGAGCAGTTCTTC.

This clone was observed a handful of times. The chain recombines TRBV15 with TRBJ1-2, with D perhaps TRBD1 (5 bases). CDR1 is LNHNV and CDR2 is YYDKDF in the germline V gene (reference sequence). Trimming removed 1 base from V and 1 base from J, with 10 bases in between. The CDR3 consists of 15 residues. For the CDR3, the DNA is TGTGCCACCAGCAGAGGCCAGGGTAATAACTATGGCTACACCTTC. Its translation is CATSRGQGNNYGYTF.

The chain is built from TRBV21-1 and TRBJ1-1; the table's TRBD1 call for D was not verified on the DNA. TRBV21-1 is a listed pseudogene. The CDR3 totals 13 residues. The CDR3 sequence is CASSYWARTEAFF. Written as DNA, the CDR3 is TGTGCCAGCAGCTATTGGGCGCGCACTGAAGCTTTCTTT.

The DNA of the CDR3 is TGTGCCAGCAGTGACCCGGGTGTAGGCTACACCTTC. As protein: CASSDPGVGYTF. This rearrangement joins TRBV2 to TRBJ1-2; D unclear. V was shortened by 3 bases and J by 8 bases, with 10 bases between the two germline ends. The germline CDR1 and CDR2 sequences are SNHLY and FYNNEI. CDR3 length: 12 amino acids.

V usage is TRBV4-2 and J usage is TRBJ2-5; 12 nucleotides agree with TRBD2. Germline V gene lookup returns CDR1 LGHNA and CDR2 YNFKEQ. Trimming removed 0 bases from V and 7 bases from J; junction bases left unmatched: 12. The CDR3 has 18 amino acids. The CDR3 DNA is TGTGCCAGCAGCCAAGACCTCAGGCTAGCGGGGGGGCTAGGGACCCAGTACTTC. It is translated as CASSQDLRLAGGLGTQYF.

There are a few counts of this clone. The chain recombines TRBV6-5 with TRBJ1-2; 7 bases are a match to TRBD1. The germline CDR1 and CDR2 sequences are MNHEY and SVGAGI. V lost 8 bases, J lost 8 bases, and 14 bases stayed unmatched. The CDR3 runs to 14 residues. CDR3: CASSPGGNLGGYTF. CDR3 sequence (DNA): TGTGCCAGCTCCCCAGGGGGGAACCTTGGGGGCTACACCTTC.

The chain joins TRBV27 to TRBJ2-1; TRBD1 matches 8 bases. J lost 7 bases, V lost 6 bases, and 5 bases had no gene match. The CDR3 contains 13 residues. Germline V gene lookup returns CDR1 MNHEY and CDR2 SMNVEV (reference sequence). The CDR3 loop is CASRGQGMNEQFF. DNA of the CDR3: TGTGCCAGCAGAGGACAGGGCATGAATGAGCAGTTCTTC.

CDR3 coding DNA: TGTGCCAGCGGGGGGAGCTCCTACAATGAGCAGTTCTTC. This translates into CASGGSSYNEQFF. This chain links TRBV7-9 with TRBJ2-1; possible D gene TRBD2, 6 bases. Germline V CDR1 and CDR2: SEHNR, FQNEAQ (reference sequence). V was pared by 8 bases and J by 0 bases, with 8 bases between. This CDR3 comprises 13 residues.

This clone occurred a few times. The chain links TRBV15 to TRBJ2-1; 10 bases fit TRBD1. Trimming removed 5 bases from V and 7 bases from J; junction bases left unmatched: 8. Per germline, CDR1 LNHNV and CDR2 YYDKDF (reference sequence). The CDR3 spans 15 residues. CDR3 protein: CATSGDRGIGNEQFF. The CDR3 DNA is TGTGCCACCAGCGGGGACAGGGGAATCGGGAATGAGCAGTTCTTC. The whole variable domain, filled in from reference TRBV15 and TRBJ2-1, reads DAMVIQNPRYQVTQFGKPVTLSCSQTLNHNVMYWYQQKSSQAPKLLFHYYDKDFNNEADTPDNFQSRRPNTSFCFLDIRSPGLGDTAMYLCATSGDRGIGNEQFFGPGTRLTVL.

The rearrangement links TRBV6-4 to TRBJ2-1; 13 bases map to TRBD2. The junction had 1 base not matched to a gene; V was cut back by 3 bases and J by 2 bases. Germline assignment: CDR1 MRHNA and CDR2 SNTAGT. CDR3 size: 16 residues. The CDR3 sequence is CASSETSGGAYNEQFF. The DNA for the CDR3 is TGTGCCAGCAGTGAAACTAGCGGGGGGGCCTACAATGAGCAGTTCTTC.

The chain employs TRBV4-2 and TRBJ1-1; D unclear. This CDR3 has 16 amino acids. The V and J ends lost 1 base and 4 bases respectively, with 16 bases between them. Germline CDR1 and CDR2: LGHNA and YNFKEQ. The CDR3 DNA follows: TGTGCCAGCAGCCAAGTCGGGAGTGCGAGGCGCACTGAAGCTTTCTTT. Translation: CASSQVGSARRTEAFF.

V is TRBV28 and J is TRBJ1-5; weak D call: TRBD1 (6 bases). Germline V lookup: CDR1 MDHEN, CDR2 SYDVKM. The CDR3 contains 15 residues. Deletions cut 4 bases from V and 0 bases from J, with 10 bases between. The CDR3 region has the DNA TGTGCCAGCAGTTCCAGGGGTTATAGCAATCAGCCCCAGCATTTT. As protein: CASSSRGYSNQPQHF. The variable domain in full, completed from reference TRBV28 and TRBJ1-5, reads DVKVTQSSRYLVKRTGEKVFLECVQDMDHENMFWYRQDPGLGLRLIYFSYDVKMKEKGDIPEGYSVSREKKERFSLILESASTNQTSMYLCASSSRGYSNQPQHFGDGTRLSIL.

The chain couples TRBV5-1 to TRBJ2-3, with D tentatively TRBD2 (6 bases). Germline-derived CDR1 and CDR2 are SGHRS and YFSETQ. The CDR3 length is 16 residues. V was trimmed by 1 base and J by 5 bases, leaving 17 bases between them. In DNA, the CDR3 is TGCGCCAGCAGCTTGTATTCGGTGTGGAGGGTAGATACGCAGTATTTT. Protein product: CASSLYSVWRVDTQYF.

The rearrangement uses TRBV28 and TRBJ1-1; weak D call: TRBD1 (6 bases). Trimming cost V 5 bases and J 2 bases, with 15 bases left between them. Per the germline V gene, CDR1 is MDHEN and CDR2 is SYDVKM. This CDR3 has 15 amino acids. The CDR3 spells CASSPQPQGNTEAFF. The CDR3 coding sequence is TGTGCCAGCAGTCCTCAACCACAGGGAAACACTGAAGCTTTCTTT.

The J gene is TRBJ1-2, the V gene TRBV18, with 7 nucleotides matching TRBD1. Germline loops: CDR1 KGHSH, CDR2 LQKENI. The CDR3 has 13 residues. Trimming took 5 bases from V and 6 from J; bases not matched to a gene: 6. The CDR3 region is CASSSDRENGYTF. CDR3 DNA sequence: TGTGCCAGCTCATCAGACAGGGAAAATGGCTACACCTTC.